The present T cell receptor beta chain was sequenced within a study of control samples from healthy donors and cancer patients. Regarding this clone: Mismatch with germline at one junction end may stem from a read error.

Germline CDR1 SGHTS, CDR2 YDEGEE. The CDR3 totals 11 residues. Measured with immunoSEQ multiplex PCR; TCRdb has only the in-frame clones, and not every one. The table lists about 120,000 clones, over 75% of them singletons. The specimen sequenced was blood. This rearrangement joins TRBV5-8 to TRBJ2-7, with 7 bases fitting TRBD1. This receptor was taken from a man younger than 30 in good health. Here the CDR3 DNA reads TGTGCCAGCAACTTGGGGGACAGAGATCTCTTC. Residues: CASNLGDRDLF.